This TCR beta chain was profiled in a study of T cell responses to AZD1222 COVID-19 vaccine. The repertoire was sequenced with immunoSEQ multiplex PCR; TCRdb's copy has only in-frame clones and lacks some. The data hold 90,000 to 120,000 clones, with around 94% observed a single time. The starting material was peripheral blood, obtained on day 0 of AZD1222 vaccination. This clonotype was obtained from an adult in good health.

The CDR3 coding sequence is TGTGCCAGCAGTTTACCGGAAAGGCAGGGAGTTCTGGAGACCCAGTACTTC. It is translated as CASSLPERQGVLETQYF. The rearrangement uses TRBV28 and TRBJ2-5, with D perhaps being TRBD1 or TRBD2 (5 bases each). The CDR3 loop spans 17 amino acids. The V and J ends lost 2 bases and 5 bases respectively, with 21 bases between them. Germline-derived CDR1 and CDR2 are MDHEN and SYDVKM.